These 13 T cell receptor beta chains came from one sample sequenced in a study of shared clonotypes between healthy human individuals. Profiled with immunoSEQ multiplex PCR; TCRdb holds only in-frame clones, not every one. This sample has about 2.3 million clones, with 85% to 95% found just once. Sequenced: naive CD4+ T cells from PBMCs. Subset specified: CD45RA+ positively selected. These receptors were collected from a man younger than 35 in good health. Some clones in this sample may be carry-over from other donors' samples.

The CDR3 bases are TGCGCCAGCAGCTTTACCCACTCTGGGGCCAACGTCCTGACTTTC. This translates into CASSFTHSGANVLTF. The chain combines TRBV5-1 with TRBJ2-6, with no clear D. The V gene lost 2 bases and the J gene lost 0 bases, with 6 bases spanning the gap. There are 15 residues in the CDR3. The germline V gene has CDR1 SGHRS and CDR2 YFSETQ.

CDR3: CAWSGSGALVSSPLHF. The DNA for the CDR3 is TGTGCCTGGAGTGGGTCGGGGGCCCTAGTAAGTTCACCCCTCCACTTT. The J gene is TRBJ1-6, the V gene TRBV30, with D possibly TRBD1 on 6 matching bases. Germline CDR1 GTSNPN, CDR2 SVGIG (reference sequence). V was cut by 1 base and J by 9 bases, with 19 bases left in between. CDR3 size: 16 residues. Filled out from reference TRBV30 and TRBJ1-6, the complete variable domain reads SQTIHQWPATLVQPVGSPLSLECTVEGTSNPNLYWYRQAAGRGLQLLFYSVGIGQISSEVPQNLSASRPQDRQFILSSKKLLLSDSGFYLCAWSGSGALVSSPLHFGNGTRLTVT.

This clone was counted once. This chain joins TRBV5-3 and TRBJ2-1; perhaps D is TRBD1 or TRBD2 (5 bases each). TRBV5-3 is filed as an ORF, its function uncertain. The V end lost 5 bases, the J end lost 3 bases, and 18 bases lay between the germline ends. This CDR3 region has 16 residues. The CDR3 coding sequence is TGTGCCAGAAGGGCGGATCGGGGCGGCAACTACAATGAGCAGTTCTTC. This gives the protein CARRADRGGNYNEQFF.

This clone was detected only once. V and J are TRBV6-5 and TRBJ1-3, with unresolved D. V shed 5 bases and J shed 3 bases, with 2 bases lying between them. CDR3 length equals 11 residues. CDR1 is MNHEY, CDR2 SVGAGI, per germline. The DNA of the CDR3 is TGTGCCAGCAGTGTTGGAAACACCATATATTTT. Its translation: CASSVGNTIYF.

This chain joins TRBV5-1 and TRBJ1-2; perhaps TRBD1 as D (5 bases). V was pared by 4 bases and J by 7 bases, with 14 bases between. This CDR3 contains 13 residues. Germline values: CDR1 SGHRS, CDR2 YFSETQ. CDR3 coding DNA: TGCGCCAGCAGCCTCGGCGGGGACGTTGGCTACACCTTC. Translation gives CASSLGGDVGYTF. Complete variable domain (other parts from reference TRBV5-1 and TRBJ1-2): KAGVTQTPRYLIKTRGQQVTLSCSPISGHRSVSWYQQTPGQGLQFLFEYFSETQRNKGNFPGRFSGRQFSNSRSEMNVSTLELGDSALYLCASSLGGDVGYTFGSGTRLTVV.

The CDR3 here is CASSRSGIQYF. For the CDR3, the DNA is TGTGCCAGCAGCCGAAGCGGCATTCAGTACTTC. The chain recombines TRBV2 with TRBJ2-4; D possibly corresponds to TRBD2 (5 bases). The V end lost 6 bases, the J end lost 9 bases, and 9 bases lay between the germline ends. The CDR3 contains 11 residues. Per germline, CDR1 SNHLY and CDR2 FYNNEI.

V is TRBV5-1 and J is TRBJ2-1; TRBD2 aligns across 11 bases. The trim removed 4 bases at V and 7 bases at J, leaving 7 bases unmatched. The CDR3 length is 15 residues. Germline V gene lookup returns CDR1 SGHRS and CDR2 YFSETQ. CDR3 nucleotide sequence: TGCGCCAGCAGCCCGACTAGCGGGATTGGTAATGAGCAGTTCTTC. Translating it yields CASSPTSGIGNEQFF.

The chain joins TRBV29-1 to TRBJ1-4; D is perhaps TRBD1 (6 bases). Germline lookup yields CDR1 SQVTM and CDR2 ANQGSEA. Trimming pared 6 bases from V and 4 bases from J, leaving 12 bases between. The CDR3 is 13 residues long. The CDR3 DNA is TGCAGCGTGGAACAGGGTCTTAATGAAAAACTGTTTTTT. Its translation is CSVEQGLNEKLFF.

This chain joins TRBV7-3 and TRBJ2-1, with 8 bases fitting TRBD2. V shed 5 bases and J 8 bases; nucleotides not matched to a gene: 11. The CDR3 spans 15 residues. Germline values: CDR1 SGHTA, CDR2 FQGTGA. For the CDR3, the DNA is TGTGCCAGCAGCCCCCGTGGTAGCGGGAACGATGAGCAGTTCTTC. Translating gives CASSPRGSGNDEQFF.

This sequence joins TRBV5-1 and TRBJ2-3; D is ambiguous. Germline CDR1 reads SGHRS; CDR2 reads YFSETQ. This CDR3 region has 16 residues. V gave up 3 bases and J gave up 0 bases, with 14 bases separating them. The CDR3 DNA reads TGCGCCAGCAGCTGGAATCCCGTCTCTAGCACAGATACGCAGTATTTT. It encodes CASSWNPVSSTDTQYF.

Here the CDR3 DNA reads TGTGCCAGCAGCTTATACTGGGAAACTAATGAAAAACTGTTTTTT. The encoded protein is CASSLYWETNEKLFF. This chain joins TRBV7-9 and TRBJ1-4; D call uncertain. The ends were cut back, 2 bases at V and 1 base at J, with 8 bases in the middle. CDR1 is SEHNR and CDR2 is FQNEAQ in the germline V gene (reference sequence). The CDR3 spans 15 residues.

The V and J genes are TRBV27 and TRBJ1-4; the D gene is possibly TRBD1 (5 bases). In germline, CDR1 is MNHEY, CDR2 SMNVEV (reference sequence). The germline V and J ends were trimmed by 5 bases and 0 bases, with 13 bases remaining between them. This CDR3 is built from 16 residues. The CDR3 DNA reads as TGTGCCAGCAGTCTTCCGGGACGTGCAACTAATGAAAAACTGTTTTTT. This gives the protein CASSLPGRATNEKLFF.

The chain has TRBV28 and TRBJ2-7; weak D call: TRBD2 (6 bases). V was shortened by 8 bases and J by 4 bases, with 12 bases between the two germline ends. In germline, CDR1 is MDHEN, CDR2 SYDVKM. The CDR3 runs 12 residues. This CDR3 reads CASLAGTYEQYF. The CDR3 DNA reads TGTGCCAGCCTGGCAGGGACTTACGAGCAGTACTTC.